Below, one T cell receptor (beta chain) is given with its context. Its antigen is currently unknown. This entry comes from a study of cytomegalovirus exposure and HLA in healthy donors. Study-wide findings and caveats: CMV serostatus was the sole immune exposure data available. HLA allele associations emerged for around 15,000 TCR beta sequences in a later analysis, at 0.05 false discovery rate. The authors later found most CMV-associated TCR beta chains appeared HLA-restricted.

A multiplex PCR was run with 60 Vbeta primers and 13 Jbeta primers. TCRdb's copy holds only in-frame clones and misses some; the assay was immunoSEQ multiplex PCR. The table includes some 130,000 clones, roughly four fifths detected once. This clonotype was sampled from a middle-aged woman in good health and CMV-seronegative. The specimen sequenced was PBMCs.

CDR3: CASRTLAGDNEQFF. In DNA, the CDR3 is TGTGCCAGCCGAACCCTAGCGGGGGATAATGAGCAGTTCTTC. The chain is built from TRBV28 and TRBJ2-1; 10 bases agree with TRBD2. The CDR3 totals 14 residues. Germline V gives CDR1 MDHEN, CDR2 SYDVKM. J gave up 7 bases and V 8 bases, and 8 bases lay outside the gene matches.